Listed below are T cell receptor beta chains from one sample, sequenced in a study of identical twins. TCRdb itself ran the 5' RACE reads through MiXCR, one entry per CDR3 protein. Of around 250,000 distinct CDR3 sequences listed, roughly 13% are singletons. The same specimen was also included in a second study, on yellow fever vaccine responses in identical twins.

The sequenced sample consisted of memory (CD45RO+) T cells sorted from blood. These receptors were obtained from a woman younger than 30 in good health. CDR3s include the opening cysteine and the closing phenylalanine or tryptophan.

v_call: TRBV24-1; cdr3_aa: CATSDHDRGGTGELFF
v_call: TRBV7-9; cdr3_aa: CASSLLGDPTDTQYF
v_call: TRBV5-5; cdr3_aa: CASSLVGRNTGELFF
v_call: TRBV6-1; cdr3_aa: CASGEAGYEQFF
v_call: TRBV7-9; cdr3_aa: CASSLTDIQETQYF
v_call: TRBV10-3; cdr3_aa: CAISPSSGTGLTDIRGPQHF
v_call: TRBV7-9; cdr3_aa: CASSSQSGGRYNEQFF
v_call: TRBV21-1; cdr3_aa: CASAPEQYF
v_call: TRBV7-9; cdr3_aa: CASSSTGIWETQYF
v_call: TRBV28; cdr3_aa: CAFGAREYGYTF
v_call: TRBV7-9; cdr3_aa: CASSLWTGANTGELFF
v_call: TRBV6-2/TRBV6-3; cdr3_aa: CASSYRWAGGPFDNEQFF
v_call: TRBV2; cdr3_aa: CASSPAGQYTDTQYF
v_call: TRBV12-3/TRBV12-4; cdr3_aa: CASSIGGSGTGELFF
v_call: TRBV4-2; cdr3_aa: CASSQESEQFF
v_call: TRBV6-1; cdr3_aa: CASSRGGWESYNEQFF
v_call: TRBV29-1; cdr3_aa: CSVPSPSSYNEQFF
v_call: TRBV20-1; cdr3_aa: CSASRNNEQFF
v_call: TRBV2; cdr3_aa: CASSAQGAGTEAFF
v_call: TRBV2; cdr3_aa: CASSEVSDRVVLSGNTIYF
v_call: TRBV6-5; cdr3_aa: CASSYSTRQVPSEQYF
v_call: TRBV29-1; cdr3_aa: CSVSRERGDTQYF